The present entry profiles one TCR beta chain with its context. Its target is not known. This sample was included in a study of CD8 T cells in Susac syndrome. For the study at large: Active disease was present in more than 5 of the sequenced Susac syndrome patients, and remission in fewer than ten. Patients with Susac syndrome were, at the time of blood collection, therapy-naive, maintained on corticosteroids, or maintained on intravenous immunoglobulin alone. Findings of the study overall: The CD4+ T cell repertoires that were profiled in Susac syndrome showed no clonal expansion.

RNA totalling roughly 0.45 to 1 ug underwent reverse transcription with random hexamers. The method of amplification for TCR beta CDR3 was immunoSEQ multiplex PCR, covering 54 Vbeta and 13 Jbeta. One entry per CDR3 protein results from TCRdb running MiXCR on the immunoSEQ multiplex PCR reads. Among some 250,000 distinct CDR3 sequences listed, about 96% were seen once. The CDR3 extends over 17 amino acids. Germline values: CDR1 LGHDT, CDR2 YNNKEL (reference sequence). Trimming pared 0 bases from V and 0 bases from J, leaving 14 bases between. The rearrangement joins TRBV3-1 to TRBJ1-1; D is unclear. The sequencing sample was made of CD4+ T cells from PBMCs. The receptor was isolated from a human donor with Susac syndrome. CDR3 region: CASSQEPSSRMNTEAFF. CDR3 nucleotide sequence: TGTGCCAGCAGCCAAGAACCCAGTTCCCGAATGAACACTGAAGCTTTCTTT.